The clone carrying this T cell receptor beta chain was found a few times. The data belong to a study of blood T cell repertoires in COVID-19. The overall study: The cDNA or gDNA used as material had been derived from T cells, B-cell-depleted T cells, or PBMCs.

Germline CDR1 and CDR2: SNHLY and FYNNEI. This CDR3 is 20 amino acids long. With 6 bases clipped from V and 1 base from J, the junction kept 18 bases outside the gene matches. Libraries were prepared by immunoSEQ multiplex PCR; TCRdb keeps only in-frame clonotypes and omits some of them. The sample comprises about 240,000 clones, around 87% of which are singletons, and approximately 7.2% rests with the top ten. This chain uses TRBV2 with TRBJ1-6, with 7 positions matching TRBD1. This receptor was identified in a woman in her 70s with active or convalescent COVID-19. The sequenced sample consisted of peripheral blood. CDR3 in amino acids: CASRSLVPGGRGSYNSPLHF. CDR3 nucleotides: TGTGCCAGCAGATCGCTCGTGCCAGGGGGTCGAGGATCCTATAATTCACCCCTCCACTTT.